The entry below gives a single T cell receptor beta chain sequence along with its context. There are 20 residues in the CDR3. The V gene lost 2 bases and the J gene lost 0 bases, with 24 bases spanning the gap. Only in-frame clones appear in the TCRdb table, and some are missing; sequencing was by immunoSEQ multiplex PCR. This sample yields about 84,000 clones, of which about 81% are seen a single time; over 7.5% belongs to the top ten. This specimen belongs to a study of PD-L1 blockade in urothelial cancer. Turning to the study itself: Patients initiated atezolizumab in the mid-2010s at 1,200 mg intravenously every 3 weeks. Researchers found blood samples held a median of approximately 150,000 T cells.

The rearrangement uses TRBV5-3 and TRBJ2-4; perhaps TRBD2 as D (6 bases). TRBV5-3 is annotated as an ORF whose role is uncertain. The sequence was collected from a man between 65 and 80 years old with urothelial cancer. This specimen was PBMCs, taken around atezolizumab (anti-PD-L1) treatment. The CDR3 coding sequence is TGTGCCAGAAGCTTTTCGGGGGTCGGGGAGCCAAGACTAGCCAAAAACATTCAGTACTTC. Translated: CARSFSGVGEPRLAKNIQYF.